Only a few counts were recorded for the clone carrying this T cell receptor (beta chain). These data are taken from a study of T-cell reconstitution after alpha-beta-depleted transplantation in children. The V gene's germline CDR1 is WSHSY and CDR2 SAAADI. Between the trimmed V and J ends, which lost 3 bases and 2 bases, there was a span of 5 bases. This CDR3 has 12 residues. A library of TCRbeta sequences, prepared with unique molecular identifiers, was generated. Each CDR3 protein is one row after TCRdb ran MiXCR on the PCR reads. The sample gives around 370,000 distinct CDR3 sequences, about 17% of which show up once; roughly two fifths is in the top ten.

The starting material was PBMCs, mostly from graft donor cells, obtained 360 days after TCRalphabeta/CD19-depleted stem cell transplant. The V gene is TRBV10-2, the J gene TRBJ2-7, with no clear D. This sequence was found in a male patient between 2 and 10 years old who had a stem cell transplant for acute lymphoblastic leukemia, so the T cells may come from the graft donor. In DNA, the CDR3 is TGCGCCAGCAGTGACCATCCCTACGAGCAGTACTTC. It translates to CASSDHPYEQYF.